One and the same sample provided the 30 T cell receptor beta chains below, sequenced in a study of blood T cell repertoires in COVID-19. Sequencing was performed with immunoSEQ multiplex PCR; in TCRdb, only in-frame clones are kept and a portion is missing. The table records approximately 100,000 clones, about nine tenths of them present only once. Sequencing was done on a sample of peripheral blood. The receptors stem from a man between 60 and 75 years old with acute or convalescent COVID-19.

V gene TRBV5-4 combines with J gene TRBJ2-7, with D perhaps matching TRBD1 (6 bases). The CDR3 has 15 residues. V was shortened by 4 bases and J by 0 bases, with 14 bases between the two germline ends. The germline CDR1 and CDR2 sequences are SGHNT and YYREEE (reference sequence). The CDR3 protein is CASSTGTLSSYEQYF. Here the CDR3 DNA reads TGTGCCAGCAGCACCGGGACATTAAGCTCCTACGAGCAGTACTTC.

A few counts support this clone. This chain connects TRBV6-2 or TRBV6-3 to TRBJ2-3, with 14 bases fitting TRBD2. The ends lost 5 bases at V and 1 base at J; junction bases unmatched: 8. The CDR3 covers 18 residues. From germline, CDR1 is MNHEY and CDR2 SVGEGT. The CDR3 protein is CASSQYGLAGGGTDTQYF. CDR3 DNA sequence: TGTGCCAGCAGTCAATACGGACTAGCGGGAGGTGGCACAGATACGCAGTATTTT.

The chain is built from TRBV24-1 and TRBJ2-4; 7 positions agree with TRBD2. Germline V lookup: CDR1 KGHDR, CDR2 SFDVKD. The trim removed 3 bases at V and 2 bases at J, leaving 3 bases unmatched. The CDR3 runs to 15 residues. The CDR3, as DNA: TGTGCCACCAGTGATCCCGGGGGGACCAAAAACATTCAGTACTTC. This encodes CATSDPGGTKNIQYF.

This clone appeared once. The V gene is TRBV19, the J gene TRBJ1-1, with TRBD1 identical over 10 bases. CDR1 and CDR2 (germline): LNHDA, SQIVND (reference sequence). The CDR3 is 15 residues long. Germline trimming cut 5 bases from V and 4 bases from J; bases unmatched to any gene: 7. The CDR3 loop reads CASSPGQGGGTEAFF. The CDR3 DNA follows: TGTGCCAGTAGTCCTGGACAGGGGGGCGGCACTGAAGCTTTCTTT.

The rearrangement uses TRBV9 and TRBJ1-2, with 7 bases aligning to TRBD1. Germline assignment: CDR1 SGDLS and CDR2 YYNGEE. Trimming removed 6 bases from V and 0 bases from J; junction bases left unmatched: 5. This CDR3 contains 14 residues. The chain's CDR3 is CASTLGQSNYGYTF. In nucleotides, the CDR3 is TGTGCCAGCACCTTGGGACAGTCTAACTATGGCTACACCTTC.

The CDR3 loop reads CASSIRTGWGTEAFF. The DNA for the CDR3 is TGTGCCAGCAGCATACGGACAGGGTGGGGCACTGAAGCTTTCTTT. The rearrangement joins TRBV7-2 to TRBJ1-1, with 8 bases matching TRBD1. This CDR3 is 15 amino acids long. Trimming took 5 bases from V and 4 from J; bases not matched to a gene: 9. CDR1 is SGHTA and CDR2 is FQGNSA in the germline V gene.

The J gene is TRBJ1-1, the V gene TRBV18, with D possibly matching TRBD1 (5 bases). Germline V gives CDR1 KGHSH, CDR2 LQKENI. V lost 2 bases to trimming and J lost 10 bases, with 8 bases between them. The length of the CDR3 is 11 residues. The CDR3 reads CASSPGAGAFF. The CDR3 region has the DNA TGTGCCAGCTCACCAGGGGCAGGAGCTTTCTTT.

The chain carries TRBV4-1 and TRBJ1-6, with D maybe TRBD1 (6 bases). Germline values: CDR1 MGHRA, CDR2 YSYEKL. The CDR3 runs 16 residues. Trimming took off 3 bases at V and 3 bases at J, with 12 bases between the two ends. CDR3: CASSQDQGIYNSPLHF. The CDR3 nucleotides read TGCGCCAGCAGCCAGGATCAGGGGATCTATAATTCACCCCTCCACTTT.

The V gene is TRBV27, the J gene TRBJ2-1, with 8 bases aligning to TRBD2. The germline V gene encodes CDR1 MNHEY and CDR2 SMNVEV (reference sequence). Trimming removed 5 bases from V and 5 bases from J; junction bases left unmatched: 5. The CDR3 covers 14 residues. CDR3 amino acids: CASSLGGADNEQFF. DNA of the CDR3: TGTGCCAGCAGTCTCGGGGGGGCCGACAATGAGCAGTTCTTC.

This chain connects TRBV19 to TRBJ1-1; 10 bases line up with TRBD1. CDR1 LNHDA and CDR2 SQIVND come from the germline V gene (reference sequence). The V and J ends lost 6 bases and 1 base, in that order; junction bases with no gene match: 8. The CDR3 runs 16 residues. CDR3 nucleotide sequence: TGTGCCAGTAGGCACCGGGACAGGGGAGGGAACACTGAAGCTTTCTTT. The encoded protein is CASRHRDRGGNTEAFF.

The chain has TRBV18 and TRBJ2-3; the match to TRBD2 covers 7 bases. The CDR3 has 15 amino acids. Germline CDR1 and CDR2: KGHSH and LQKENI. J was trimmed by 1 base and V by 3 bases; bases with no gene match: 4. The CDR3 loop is CASSPRAGGTDTQYF. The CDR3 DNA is TGTGCCAGCTCACCCAGGGCGGGAGGCACAGATACGCAGTATTTT.

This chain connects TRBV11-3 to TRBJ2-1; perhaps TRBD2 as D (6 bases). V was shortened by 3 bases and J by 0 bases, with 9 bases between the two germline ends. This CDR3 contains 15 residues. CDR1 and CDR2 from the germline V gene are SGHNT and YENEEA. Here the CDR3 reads CASSFGGSSYNEQFF. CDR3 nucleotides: TGTGCCAGCAGCTTTGGGGGGAGCTCCTACAATGAGCAGTTCTTC.

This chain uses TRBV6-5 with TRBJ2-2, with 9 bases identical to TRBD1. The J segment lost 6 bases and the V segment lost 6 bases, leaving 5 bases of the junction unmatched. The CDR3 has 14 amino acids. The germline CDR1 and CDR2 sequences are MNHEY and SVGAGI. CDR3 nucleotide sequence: TGTGCCAGCAGACCTACAGGGGGCCCCGGGGAGCTGTTTTTT. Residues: CASRPTGGPGELFF.

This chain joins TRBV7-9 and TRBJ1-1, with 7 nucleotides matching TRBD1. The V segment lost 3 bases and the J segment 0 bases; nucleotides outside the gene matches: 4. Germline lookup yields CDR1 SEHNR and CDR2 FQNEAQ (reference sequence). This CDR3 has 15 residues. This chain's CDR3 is CASSFEGALNTEAFF. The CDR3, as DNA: TGTGCCAGCAGCTTCGAGGGGGCCTTGAACACTGAAGCTTTCTTT.

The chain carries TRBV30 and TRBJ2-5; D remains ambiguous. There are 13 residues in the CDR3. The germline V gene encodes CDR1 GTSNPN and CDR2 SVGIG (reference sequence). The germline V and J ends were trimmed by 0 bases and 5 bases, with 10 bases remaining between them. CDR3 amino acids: CAWSVHTSETQYF. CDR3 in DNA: TGTGCCTGGAGTGTACACACGTCGGAGACCCAGTACTTC. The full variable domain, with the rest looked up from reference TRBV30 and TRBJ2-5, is SQTIHQWPATLVQPVGSPLSLECTVEGTSNPNLYWYRQAAGRGLQLLFYSVGIGQISSEVPQNLSASRPQDRQFILSSKKLLLSDSGFYLCAWSVHTSETQYFGPGTRLLVL.

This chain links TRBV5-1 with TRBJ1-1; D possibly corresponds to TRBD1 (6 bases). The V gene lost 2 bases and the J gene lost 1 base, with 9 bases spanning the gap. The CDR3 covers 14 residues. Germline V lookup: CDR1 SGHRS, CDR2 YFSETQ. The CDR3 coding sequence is TGCGCCAGCAGCTTAGAGGGACAGAACACTGAAGCTTTCTTT. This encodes CASSLEGQNTEAFF.

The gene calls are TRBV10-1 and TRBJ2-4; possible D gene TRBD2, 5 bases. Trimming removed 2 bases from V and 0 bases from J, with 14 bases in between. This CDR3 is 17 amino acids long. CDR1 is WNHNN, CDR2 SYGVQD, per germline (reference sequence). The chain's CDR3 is CASSENRGSRAKNIQYF. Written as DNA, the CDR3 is TGCGCCAGCAGTGAGAACCGAGGGAGTCGAGCCAAAAACATTCAGTACTTC.

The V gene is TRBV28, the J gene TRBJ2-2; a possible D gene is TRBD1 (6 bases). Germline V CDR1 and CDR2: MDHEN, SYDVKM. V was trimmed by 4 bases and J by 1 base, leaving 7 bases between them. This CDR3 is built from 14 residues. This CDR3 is CASSSGQNTGELFF. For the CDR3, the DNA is TGTGCCAGCAGTTCGGGACAGAACACCGGGGAGCTGTTTTTT. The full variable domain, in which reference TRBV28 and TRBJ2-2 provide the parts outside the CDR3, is DVKVTQSSRYLVKRTGEKVFLECVQDMDHENMFWYRQDPGLGLRLIYFSYDVKMKEKGDIPEGYSVSREKKERFSLILESASTNQTSMYLCASSSGQNTGELFFGEGSRLTVL.

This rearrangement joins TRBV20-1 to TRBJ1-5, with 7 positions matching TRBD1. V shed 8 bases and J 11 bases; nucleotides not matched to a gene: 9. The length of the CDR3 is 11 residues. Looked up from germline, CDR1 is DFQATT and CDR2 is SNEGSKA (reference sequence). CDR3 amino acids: CSSGTVRAQHF. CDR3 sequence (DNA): TGCAGTTCCGGGACAGTTAGAGCCCAGCATTTT.

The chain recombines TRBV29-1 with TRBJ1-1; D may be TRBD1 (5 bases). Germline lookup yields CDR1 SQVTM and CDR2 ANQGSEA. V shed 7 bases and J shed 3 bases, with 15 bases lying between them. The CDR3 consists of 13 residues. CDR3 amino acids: CSAILGGDTEAFF. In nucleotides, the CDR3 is TGCAGCGCCATCCTCGGGGGGGACACTGAAGCTTTCTTT. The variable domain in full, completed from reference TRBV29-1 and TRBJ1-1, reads SAVISQKPSRDICQRGTSLTIQCQVDSQVTMMFWYRQQPGQSLTLIATANQGSEATYESGFVIDKFPISRPNLTFSTLTVSNMSPEDSSIYLCSAILGGDTEAFFGQGTRLTVV.

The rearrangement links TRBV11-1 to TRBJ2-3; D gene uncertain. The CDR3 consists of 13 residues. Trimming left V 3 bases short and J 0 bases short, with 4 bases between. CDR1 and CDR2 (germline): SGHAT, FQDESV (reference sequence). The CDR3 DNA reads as TGTGCCAGCAGCTTGGCTAGCACAGATACGCAGTATTTT. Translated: CASSLASTDTQYF.

The CDR3 is CASSTQGLGYF. The CDR3, as DNA: TGTGCCAGCAGTACCCAGGGGCTCGGGTACTTC. V usage is TRBV6-6 and J usage is TRBJ2-7; TRBD1 is a possible D gene (6 bases). CDR3 length: 11 amino acids. V dropped 5 bases and J dropped 12 bases, with 14 bases sitting between them. Germline V gene sequence: CDR1 MNHNY, CDR2 SVGAGI (reference sequence).

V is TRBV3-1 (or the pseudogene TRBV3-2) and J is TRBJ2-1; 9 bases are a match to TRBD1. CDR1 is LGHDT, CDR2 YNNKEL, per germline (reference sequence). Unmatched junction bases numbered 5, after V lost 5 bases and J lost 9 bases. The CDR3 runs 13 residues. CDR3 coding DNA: TGTGCCAGCAGCTTTACAGGGGGCGGTGAGCAGTTCTTC. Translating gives CASSFTGGGEQFF.

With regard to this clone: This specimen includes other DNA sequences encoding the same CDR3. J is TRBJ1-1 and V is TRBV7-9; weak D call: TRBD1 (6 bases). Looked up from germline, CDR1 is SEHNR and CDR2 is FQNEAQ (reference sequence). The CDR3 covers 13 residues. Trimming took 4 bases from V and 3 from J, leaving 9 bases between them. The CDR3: CASSSGQHTEAFF. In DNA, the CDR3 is TGTGCCAGCAGCTCAGGACAGCACACTGAAGCTTTCTTT.

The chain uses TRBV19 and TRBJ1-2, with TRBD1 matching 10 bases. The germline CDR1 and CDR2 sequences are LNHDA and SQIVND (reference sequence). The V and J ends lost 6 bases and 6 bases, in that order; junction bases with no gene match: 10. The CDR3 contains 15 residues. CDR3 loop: CASSHPGTGDDGYTF. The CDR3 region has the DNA TGTGCCAGTAGCCATCCTGGGACAGGGGATGATGGCTACACCTTC.

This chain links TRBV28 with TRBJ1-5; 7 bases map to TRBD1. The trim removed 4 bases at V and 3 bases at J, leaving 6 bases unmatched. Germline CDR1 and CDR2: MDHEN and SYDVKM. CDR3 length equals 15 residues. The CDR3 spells CASSSREGANQPQHF. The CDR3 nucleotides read TGTGCCAGCAGTTCTCGTGAGGGGGCCAATCAGCCCCAGCATTTT.

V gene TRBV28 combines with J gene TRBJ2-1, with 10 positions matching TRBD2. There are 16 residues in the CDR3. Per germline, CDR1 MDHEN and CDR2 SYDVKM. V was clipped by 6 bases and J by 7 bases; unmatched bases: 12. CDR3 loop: CASRTKAGGQFNEQFF. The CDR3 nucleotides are TGTGCCAGCAGGACAAAAGCGGGAGGGCAGTTTAATGAGCAGTTCTTC.

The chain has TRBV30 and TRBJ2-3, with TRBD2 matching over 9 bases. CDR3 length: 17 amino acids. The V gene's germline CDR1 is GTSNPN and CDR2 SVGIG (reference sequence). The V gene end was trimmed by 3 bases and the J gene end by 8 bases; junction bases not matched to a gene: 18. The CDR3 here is CAWSPPSAGGMGRTQYF. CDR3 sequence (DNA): TGTGCCTGGAGCCCCCCCTCAGCGGGGGGAATGGGGCGTACGCAGTATTTT.

This CDR3 reads CASSEPGDNQPQHF. The DNA for the CDR3 is TGTGCCAGCAGTGAACCGGGTGACAATCAGCCCCAGCATTTT. This chain links TRBV25-1 with TRBJ1-5, with no clear D. Trimming cost V 2 bases and J 3 bases, with 8 bases left between them. Germline assignment: CDR1 MGHDK and CDR2 SYGVNS. The CDR3 contains 14 residues.

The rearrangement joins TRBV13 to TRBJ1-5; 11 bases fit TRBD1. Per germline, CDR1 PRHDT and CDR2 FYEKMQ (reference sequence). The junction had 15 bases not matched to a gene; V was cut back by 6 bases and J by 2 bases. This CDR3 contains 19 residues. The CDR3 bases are TGTGCCAGCAGTTCGGACCGGGACAGGGGGGTTCCGCGCAATCAGCCCCAGCATTTT. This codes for CASSSDRDRGVPRNQPQHF.